One sample yielded the 18 T cell receptor beta chains listed below, sequenced in a study of cytomegalovirus exposure and HLA in healthy donors. A multiplex PCR was run with 60 Vbeta primers and 13 Jbeta primers. Measured with immunoSEQ multiplex PCR; TCRdb has only the in-frame clones, and not every one. The sample table includes roughly 50,000 clones. The sample consisted of PBMCs. The receptor set was obtained from a male donor in good health and CMV-seropositive.

The V gene is TRBV11-3, the J gene TRBJ1-5; 8 bases line up with TRBD1. The trim removed 0 bases at V and 0 bases at J, leaving 1 base unmatched. Germline lookup yields CDR1 SGHNT and CDR2 YENEEA. CDR3 length: 16 residues. CDR3 sequence reads: CASSLETGASNQPQHF. Written as DNA, the CDR3 is TGTGCCAGCAGCTTAGAGACAGGGGCTAGCAATCAGCCCCAGCATTTT.

The CDR3 DNA sequence: TGTGCCAGCAGCTTATGGGACATGGAGGAGAACACTGAAGCTTTCTTT. Amino acids: CASSLWDMEENTEAFF. The V and J genes are TRBV7-9 and TRBJ1-1, with a weak D call TRBD1 (6 bases). The germline gives CDR1 SEHNR, CDR2 FQNEAQ (reference sequence). This CDR3 spans 16 amino acids. Trimming pared 2 bases from V and 1 base from J, leaving 14 bases between. The full variable domain, completed using reference TRBV7-9 and TRBJ1-1, is DTGVSQNPRHKITKRGQNVTFRCDPISEHNRLYWYRQTLGQGPEFLTYFQNEAQLEKSRLLSDRFSAERPKGSFSTLEIQRTEQGDSAMYLCASSLWDMEENTEAFFGQGTRLTVV.

J is TRBJ2-7 and V is TRBV10-3; possibly TRBD2 for D (5 bases). In germline, CDR1 is ENHRY, CDR2 SYGVKD. The CDR3 contains 13 residues. V dropped 4 bases and J dropped 3 bases, with 10 bases sitting between them. CDR3 sequence reads: CAISVEEIYEQYF. The CDR3 DNA sequence: TGTGCCATCAGTGTGGAGGAAATCTACGAGCAGTACTTC.

The V call is TRBV13, the J call TRBJ2-2; no reliable D call. The germline gives CDR1 PRHDT, CDR2 FYEKMQ (reference sequence). V was cut by 0 bases and J by 1 base, with 6 bases left in between. This CDR3 has 15 residues. DNA of the CDR3: TGTGCCAGCAGCTTAGGATATTTGAACACCGGGGAGCTGTTTTTT. Encoded protein: CASSLGYLNTGELFF.

The gene calls are TRBV7-2 and TRBJ2-3; possible D gene TRBD2, 6 bases. Germline V CDR1 and CDR2: SGHTA, FQGNSA. This CDR3 contains 16 residues. V was trimmed by 5 bases and J by 4 bases, leaving 19 bases between them. The CDR3 coding sequence is TGTGCCAGCAGCCAACACCCCCCGGACTATTCAGATACGCAGTATTTT. Amino acids: CASSQHPPDYSDTQYF.

This sequence joins TRBV5-1 and TRBJ1-1, with 7 bases fitting TRBD1. V was pared by 6 bases and J by 0 bases, with 8 bases of the junction left unmatched. The CDR3 consists of 15 residues. Germline V gene data show CDR1 as SGHRS and CDR2 as YFSETQ. CDR3 amino acids: CASNPGGSMNTEAFF. CDR3 DNA sequence: TGCGCCAGCAATCCAGGGGGTAGCATGAACACTGAAGCTTTCTTT.

The rearrangement links TRBV6-5 to TRBJ1-5; D gene unclear. Germline lookup yields CDR1 MNHEY and CDR2 SVGAGI. This CDR3 region has 16 residues. With 0 bases removed from V and 2 bases from J, the gap between germline ends came to 11 bases. CDR3 bases: TGTGCCAGCAGTTACTCCCCCCCCCAGGGCAATCAGCCCCAGCATTTT. This translates into CASSYSPPQGNQPQHF.

The chain combines TRBV30 with TRBJ2-1, with TRBD1 identical over 9 bases. This CDR3 is 14 amino acids long. Germline V gene sequence: CDR1 GTSNPN, CDR2 SVGIG (reference sequence). Unmatched junction bases numbered 8, after V lost 5 bases and J lost 6 bases. Here the CDR3 reads CAWGTGSERNEQFF. The CDR3 DNA sequence: TGTGCCTGGGGGACAGGGTCGGAACGCAATGAGCAGTTCTTC.

The J gene is TRBJ2-2, the V gene TRBV5-1; 9 bases are shared with TRBD1. The CDR3 has 16 residues. With V trimmed by 4 bases and J by 6 bases, 10 bases remained unmatched. CDR1 SGHRS and CDR2 YFSETQ come from the germline V gene. The CDR3 sequence: CASSTLTGGNAGELFF. The DNA of the CDR3 is TGCGCCAGCAGCACTTTGACAGGGGGAAACGCCGGGGAGCTGTTTTTT.

The chain links TRBV5-4 to TRBJ1-4, with D tentatively TRBD1 (5 bases). CDR3 length: 13 amino acids. Germline CDR1 and CDR2: SGHNT and YYREEE (reference sequence). The germline V and J ends were trimmed by 4 bases and 7 bases, with 11 bases remaining between them. For the CDR3, the DNA is TGTGCCAGCAGCCCTTTAGACAGTGAAAAACTGTTTTTT. This encodes CASSPLDSEKLFF.

The CDR3 loop reads CASSPNSGYNSPLHF. DNA for the CDR3: TGCGCCAGCAGCCCTAATTCGGGGTATAATTCACCCCTCCACTTT. J is TRBJ1-6 and V is TRBV5-1; D call uncertain. Per germline, CDR1 SGHRS and CDR2 YFSETQ. The ends were cut back, 4 bases at V and 4 bases at J, with 12 bases in the middle. There are 15 residues in the CDR3.

The genes are TRBV27 and TRBJ2-1, with 9 bases lining up with TRBD2. V trimming: 5 bases; J trimming: 4 bases; junction bases outside the gene matches: 12. CDR3 length: 17 amino acids. Looked up from germline, CDR1 is MNHEY and CDR2 is SMNVEV (reference sequence). The CDR3 nucleotides read TGTGCCAGCAGTACAACCTTCTCGCGGGGGGGATACAATGAGCAGTTCTTC. It is translated as CASSTTFSRGGYNEQFF.

The chain combines TRBV30 with TRBJ1-1; D is ambiguous. CDR1 is GTSNPN, CDR2 SVGIG, per germline (reference sequence). This CDR3 comprises 14 residues. Deletions cut 0 bases from V and 6 bases from J, with 14 bases between. The CDR3 DNA is TGTGCCTGGAGTGTACGGAGTTTCCGGGCTGAAGCTTTCTTT. It yields the protein CAWSVRSFRAEAFF.

CDR3 sequence: CASSQLRSDTQYF. In nucleotides, the CDR3 is TGCGCCAGCAGCCAATTGCGGTCAGATACGCAGTATTTT. This chain links TRBV4-3 with TRBJ2-3; D not resolved. V was cut by 2 bases and J by 4 bases, with 7 bases left in between. CDR1 is LGHNA, CDR2 YSLEER, per germline. The CDR3 consists of 13 residues.

V is TRBV5-1 and J is TRBJ1-1, with D perhaps TRBD1 (6 bases). CDR1 is SGHRS and CDR2 is YFSETQ in the germline V gene. Trimming left V 3 bases short and J 1 base short, with 25 bases between. The CDR3 has 19 residues. CDR3 loop: CASSSPPYGTKTGNTEAFF. CDR3 coding DNA: TGCGCCAGCAGCTCCCCCCCCTACGGGACAAAAACGGGGAACACTGAAGCTTTCTTT.

In nucleotides, the CDR3 is TGTGCCAGAAGCGGGTCGGACTACGAGCAGTACTTC. Encoded protein: CARSGSDYEQYF. The V and J genes are TRBV19 and TRBJ2-7; D might be TRBD2 (6 bases). Germline CDR1 and CDR2: LNHDA and SQIVND (reference sequence). CDR3 length: 12 residues. The ends were cut back, 9 bases at V and 3 bases at J, with 12 bases in the middle.

This chain uses TRBV30 with TRBJ2-7; D is undetermined. Germline CDR1 reads GTSNPN; CDR2 reads SVGIG (reference sequence). This CDR3 has 14 residues. V gave up 4 bases and J gave up 5 bases, with 18 bases separating them. CDR3 in amino acids: CAWNLGGTPHEQYF. In nucleotides, the CDR3 is TGTGCCTGGAACCTTGGCGGTACCCCCCACGAGCAGTACTTC. Complete variable domain (other parts from reference TRBV30 and TRBJ2-7): SQTIHQWPATLVQPVGSPLSLECTVEGTSNPNLYWYRQAAGRGLQLLFYSVGIGQISSEVPQNLSASRPQDRQFILSSKKLLLSDSGFYLCAWNLGGTPHEQYFGPGTRLTVT.

The chain employs TRBV19 and TRBJ2-1; 9 nucleotides align to TRBD2. V shed 3 bases, J shed 9 bases, and the junction held 9 bases outside the gene matches. The CDR3 contains 15 residues. The germline CDR1 and CDR2 sequences are LNHDA and SQIVND (reference sequence). Written as DNA, the CDR3 is TGTGCCAGTAGTATCCTAGCGGGGCCCATCGGTGAGCAGTTCTTC. Amino acids: CASSILAGPIGEQFF. The full variable domain, its missing parts supplied by reference TRBV19 and TRBJ2-1, is DGGITQSPKYLFRKEGQNVTLSCEQNLNHDAMYWYRQDPGQGLRLIYYSQIVNDFQKGDIAEGYSVSREKKESFPLTVTSAQKNPTAFYLCASSILAGPIGEQFFGPGTRLTVL.